A single TCR beta chain is shown here with its context. In the original workflow: Amplification with reference gene primers provided the estimates of nucleated cell counts. Sequencing was performed with immunoSEQ multiplex PCR; in TCRdb, only in-frame clones are kept and a portion is missing. V, J and clone size derive from that table, while D and trimming were established from the DNA sequence. Counted here are roughly 250,000 clones, over 75% occurring once; the ten biggest clones make up roughly 2.3%. Adults between roughly 18 and 95 years of age took part from 20 to 25 US areas. The study counted Cohort 3 donors as recovered given two negative PCRs, clearance, or symptom resolution. Trimming cost V 1 base and J 8 bases, with 12 bases left between them. CDR3 length: 13 amino acids. CDR1 and CDR2 (germline): SGHRS, YFSETQ. This entry comes from a study of blood T cell repertoires in COVID-19. On the study more broadly: Sources were T cells, B-cell-depleted T cells, or PBMCs; the material itself was cDNA or gDNA.

Sequencing used PBMCs or T cells enriched from blood (not recorded which). The source of this sequence is a woman aged 18-29 years who had recovered from COVID-19. V is TRBV5-1 and J is TRBJ1-2, with no clear D. Written as DNA, the CDR3 is TGCGCCAGCAGCTTGTCTATAGGCGGAGGCTACACCTTC. Translated: CASSLSIGGGYTF. The full variable domain, completed using reference TRBV5-1 and TRBJ1-2, is KAGVTQTPRYLIKTRGQQVTLSCSPISGHRSVSWYQQTPGQGLQFLFEYFSETQRNKGNFPGRFSGRQFSNSRSEMNVSTLELGDSALYLCASSLSIGGGYTFGSGTRLTVV.